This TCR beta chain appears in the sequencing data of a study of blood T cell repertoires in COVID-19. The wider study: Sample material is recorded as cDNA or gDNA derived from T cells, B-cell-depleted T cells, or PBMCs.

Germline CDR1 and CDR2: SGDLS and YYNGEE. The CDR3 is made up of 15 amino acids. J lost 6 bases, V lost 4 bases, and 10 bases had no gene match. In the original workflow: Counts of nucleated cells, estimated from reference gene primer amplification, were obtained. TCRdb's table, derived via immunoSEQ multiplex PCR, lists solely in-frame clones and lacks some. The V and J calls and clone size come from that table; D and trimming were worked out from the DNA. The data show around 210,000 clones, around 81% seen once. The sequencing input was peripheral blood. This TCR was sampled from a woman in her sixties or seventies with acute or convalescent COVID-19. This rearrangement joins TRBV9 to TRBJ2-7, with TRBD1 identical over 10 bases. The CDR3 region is CASSSTGTGVGEQYF. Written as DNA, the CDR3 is TGTGCCAGCAGCAGTACCGGGACAGGGGTCGGCGAGCAGTACTTC.